This T cell receptor (beta chain) was retrieved from a study of blood T cell repertoires in COVID-19. Study as a whole: The United States, Italy and Spain supplied acute and convalescent COVID-19 samples. T cells, B-cell-depleted T cells, or PBMCs provided the cDNA or gDNA that served as material.

This clone was observed a single time. It was during active infection that Seattle patients were enrolled and then longitudinally followed. As processed by the authors: Reference gene primer amplification gave estimated nucleated cell counts. This table comes from immunoSEQ multiplex PCR, and its TCRdb copy is limited to in-frame clones, with some not included. From that table come the V and J calls and clone size; the DNA was used to work out D and trimming. Among 310,000 or so clones, about 89% were seen once, and the ten largest hold 2% to 2.5%. V was shortened by 5 bases and J by 6 bases, with 21 bases between the two germline ends. Germline CDR1 reads SGHRS; CDR2 reads YFSETQ. This CDR3 is 16 amino acids long.

The rearrangement links TRBV5-1 to TRBJ2-1; no clear D. This sequence was found in a woman in her twenties or thirties with COVID-19, enrolled during active disease. Specimen: peripheral blood. The CDR3 DNA reads as TGCGCCAGCAGGACGATGTTCGGAGTCGGCCCCAATGAGCAGTTCTTC. It specifies CASRTMFGVGPNEQFF.